The clone carrying this T cell receptor (beta chain) was seen many times. The sample belongs to a study of T cells in Graves' hyperthyroidism and ophthalmopathy. The CDR3 contains 12 residues. Germline CDR1 DFQATT, CDR2 SNEGSKA (reference sequence). Trimming shortened V by 4 bases and J by 1 base, and 7 bases separated the two germline ends. Template material for amplifying TCR beta CDR3 regions consisted of RNA transcripts. In the first-round RT-PCR of the TCR CDR3, the HTBI primer set was used. From the multiplex PCR reads, TCRdb called clonotypes with MiXCR, one entry per CDR3 protein. The data show under 350,000 distinct CDR3 sequences, over 15% seen once.

The sequence came from a woman between 50 and 59 years old with Graves' hyperthyroidism. The sequenced sample consisted of blood. V and J are TRBV20-1 and TRBJ1-1; no reliable D call. The CDR3 nucleotides are TGCAGTGCTATTTCGGGGAACACTGAAGCTTTCTTT. Translated: CSAISGNTEAFF.